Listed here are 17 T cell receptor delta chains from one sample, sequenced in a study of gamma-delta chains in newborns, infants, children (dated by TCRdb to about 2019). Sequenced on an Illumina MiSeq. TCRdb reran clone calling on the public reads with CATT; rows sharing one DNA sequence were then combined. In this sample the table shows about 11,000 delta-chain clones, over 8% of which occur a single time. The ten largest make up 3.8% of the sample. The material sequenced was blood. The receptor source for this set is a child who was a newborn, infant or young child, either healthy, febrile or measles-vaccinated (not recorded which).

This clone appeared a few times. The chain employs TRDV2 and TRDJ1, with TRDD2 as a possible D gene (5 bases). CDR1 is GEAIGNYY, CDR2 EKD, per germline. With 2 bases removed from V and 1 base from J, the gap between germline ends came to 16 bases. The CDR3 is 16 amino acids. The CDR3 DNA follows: TGTGCCTGTGACAGCGCGGGGTTCCCTTCCACCGATAAACTCATCTTT. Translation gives CACDSAGFPSTDKLIF.

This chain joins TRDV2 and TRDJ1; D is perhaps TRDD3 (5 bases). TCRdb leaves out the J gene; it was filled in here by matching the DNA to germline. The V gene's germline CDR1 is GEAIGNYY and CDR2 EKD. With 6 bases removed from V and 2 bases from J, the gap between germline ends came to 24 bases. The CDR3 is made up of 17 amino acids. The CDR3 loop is CACNPIPGSLGTDKLIF. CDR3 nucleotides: TGTGCCTGTAACCCCATCCCGGGGTCCTTGGGGACCGATAAACTCATCTTT.

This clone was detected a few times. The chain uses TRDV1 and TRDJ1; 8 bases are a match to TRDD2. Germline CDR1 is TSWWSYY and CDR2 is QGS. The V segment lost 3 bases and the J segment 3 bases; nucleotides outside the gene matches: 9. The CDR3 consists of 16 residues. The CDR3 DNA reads TGTGCTCTTGGGGATCAACTTCCTACGCCATCCGATAAACTCATCTTT. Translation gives CALGDQLPTPSDKLIF.

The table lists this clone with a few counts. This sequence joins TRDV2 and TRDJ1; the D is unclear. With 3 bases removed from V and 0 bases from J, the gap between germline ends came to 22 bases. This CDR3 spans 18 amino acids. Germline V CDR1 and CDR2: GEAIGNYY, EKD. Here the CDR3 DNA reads TGTGCCTGTGACGACCTTGGGTCCGATCTAGGAGACACCGATAAACTCATCTTT. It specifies CACDDLGSDLGDTDKLIF.

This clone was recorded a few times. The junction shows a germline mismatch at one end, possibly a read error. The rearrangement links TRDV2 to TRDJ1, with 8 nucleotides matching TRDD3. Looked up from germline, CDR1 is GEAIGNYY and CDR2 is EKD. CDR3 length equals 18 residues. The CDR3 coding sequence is TGTGCCCGTGACTCGCTGGGGGGCTGGGGGACTTACACCGATAAACTCATCTTT. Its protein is CARDSLGGWGTYTDKLIF.

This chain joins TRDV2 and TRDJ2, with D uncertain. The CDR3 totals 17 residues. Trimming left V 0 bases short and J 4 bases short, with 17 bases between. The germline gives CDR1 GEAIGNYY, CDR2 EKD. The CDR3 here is CACDTVTRESTTAQLFF. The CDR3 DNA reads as TGTGCCTGTGACACCGTGACCAGGGAATCAACGACAGCACAACTCTTCTTT.

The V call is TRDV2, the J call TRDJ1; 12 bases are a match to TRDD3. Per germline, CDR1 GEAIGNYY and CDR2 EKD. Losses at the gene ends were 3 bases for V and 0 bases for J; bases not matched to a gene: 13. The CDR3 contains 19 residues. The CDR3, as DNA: TGTGCCTGTGACCCGATTACTGGGGGATACTCCCAGAACACCGATAAACTCATCTTT. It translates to CACDPITGGYSQNTDKLIF.

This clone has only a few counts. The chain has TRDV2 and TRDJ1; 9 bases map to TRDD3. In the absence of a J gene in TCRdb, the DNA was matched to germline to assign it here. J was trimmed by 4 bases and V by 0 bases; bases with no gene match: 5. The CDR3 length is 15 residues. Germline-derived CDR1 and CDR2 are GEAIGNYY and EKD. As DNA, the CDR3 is TGTGCCTGTGACACCGTTGGTGGGGGATACGATAAACTCATCTTT. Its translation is CACDTVGGGYDKLIF.

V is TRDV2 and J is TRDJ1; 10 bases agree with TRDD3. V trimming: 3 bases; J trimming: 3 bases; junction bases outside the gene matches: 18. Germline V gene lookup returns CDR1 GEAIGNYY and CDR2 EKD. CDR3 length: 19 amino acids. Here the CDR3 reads CACDPVVGLGDWGPDKLIF. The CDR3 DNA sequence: TGTGCCTGTGACCCGGTGGTAGGACTGGGGGATTGGGGGCCCGATAAACTCATCTTT.

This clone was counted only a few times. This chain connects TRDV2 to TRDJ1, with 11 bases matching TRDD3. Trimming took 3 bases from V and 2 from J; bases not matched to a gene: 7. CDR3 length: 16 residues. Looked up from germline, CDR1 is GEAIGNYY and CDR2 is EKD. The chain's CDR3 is CACDGLLGDKTDKLIF. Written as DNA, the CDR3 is TGTGCCTGTGACGGATTACTGGGGGATAAAACCGATAAACTCATCTTT.

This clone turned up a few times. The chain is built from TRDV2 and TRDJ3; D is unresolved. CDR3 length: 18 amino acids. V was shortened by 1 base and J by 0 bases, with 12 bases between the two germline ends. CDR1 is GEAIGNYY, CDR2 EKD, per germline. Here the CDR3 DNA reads TGTGCCTGTGACACTATGGGCACGAGCTCCTGGGACACCCGACAGATGTTTTTC. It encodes CACDTMGTSSWDTRQMFF.

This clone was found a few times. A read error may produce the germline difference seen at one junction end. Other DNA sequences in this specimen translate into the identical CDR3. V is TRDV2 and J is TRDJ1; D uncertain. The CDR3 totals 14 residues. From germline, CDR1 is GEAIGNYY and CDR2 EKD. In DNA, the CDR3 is TGTGCCTGTGACCCCGTCCCATACACCGATAAGCTCATCTTT. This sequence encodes CACDPVPYTDKLIF.

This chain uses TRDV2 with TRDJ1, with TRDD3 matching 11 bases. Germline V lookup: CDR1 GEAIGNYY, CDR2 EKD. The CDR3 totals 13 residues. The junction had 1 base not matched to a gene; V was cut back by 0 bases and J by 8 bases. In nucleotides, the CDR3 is TGTGCCTGTGACACCTTGGGGGATACGAAACTCATCTTT. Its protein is CACDTLGDTKLIF.

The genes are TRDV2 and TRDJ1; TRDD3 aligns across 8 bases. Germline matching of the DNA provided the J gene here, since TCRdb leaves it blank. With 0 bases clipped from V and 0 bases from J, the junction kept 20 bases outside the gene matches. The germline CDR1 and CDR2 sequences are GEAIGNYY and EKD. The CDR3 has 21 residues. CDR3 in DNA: TGTGCCTGTGACACCGTTAAGTCCCACTTGGGGGATTCATCACACACCGATAAACTCATCTTT. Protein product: CACDTVKSHLGDSSHTDKLIF.

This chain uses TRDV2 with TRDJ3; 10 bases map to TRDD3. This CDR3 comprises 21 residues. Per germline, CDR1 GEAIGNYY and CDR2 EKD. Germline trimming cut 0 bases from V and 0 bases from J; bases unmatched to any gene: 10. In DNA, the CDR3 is TGTGCCTGTGACACCGGATGGGGGGATACGGAAAGCTCCTGGGACACCCGACAGATGTTTTTC. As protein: CACDTGWGDTESSWDTRQMFF.

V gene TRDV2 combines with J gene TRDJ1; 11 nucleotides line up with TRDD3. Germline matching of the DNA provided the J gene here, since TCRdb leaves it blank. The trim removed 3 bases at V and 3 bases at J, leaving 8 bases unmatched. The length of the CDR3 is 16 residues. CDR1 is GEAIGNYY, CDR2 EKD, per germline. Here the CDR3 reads CACDLLSGGYPDKLIF. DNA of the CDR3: TGTGCCTGTGACCTTCTTTCTGGGGGATACCCCGATAAACTCATCTTT.

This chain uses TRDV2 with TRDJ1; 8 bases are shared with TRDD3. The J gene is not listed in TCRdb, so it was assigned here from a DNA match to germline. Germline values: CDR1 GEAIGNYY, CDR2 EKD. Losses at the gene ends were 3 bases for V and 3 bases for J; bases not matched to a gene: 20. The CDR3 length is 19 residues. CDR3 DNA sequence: TGTGCCTGTGACCAACTCCGTGGGGGATCCCCCACCTACGCCGATAAACTCATCTTT. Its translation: CACDQLRGGSPTYADKLIF.